This T cell receptor beta chain was sequenced for a study of blood T cell repertoires in COVID-19. Looking at the study overall: COVID-19 samples from acute and convalescent phases originated in the United States, Italy and Spain. PBMCs, B-cell-depleted T cells, or T cells were the source of the cDNA or gDNA that made up the material.

The germline gives CDR1 SGHAT, CDR2 FQNNGV. The CDR3 loop spans 15 amino acids. Germline trimming cut 5 bases from V and 3 bases from J; bases unmatched to any gene: 8. In the source study's methods: Quantification of nucleated cells was approximated via reference gene primer amplification. Here immunoSEQ multiplex PCR was the method, and the copy in TCRdb shows in-frame clones only, minus some. V, J and clone size are those of that table, while D and trimming were read from the DNA. The sample shows about 370,000 clones, about 87% of them seen only once. Sequenced input: peripheral blood. This sequence was found in a woman in her twenties or thirties with COVID-19, enrolled during active disease. The chain carries TRBV11-2 and TRBJ2-7; 9 bases map to TRBD2. This chain's CDR3 is CASSNEGLANYEQYF. The CDR3, as DNA: TGTGCCAGCAGCAACGAAGGACTAGCGAACTACGAGCAGTACTTC.